This T cell receptor beta chain was retrieved from a study of cytomegalovirus exposure and HLA in healthy donors (dated by TCRdb to about 2017). In terms of the full investigation: An earlier analysis of approximately 600 of the donors reported more than 250 Gb of sequence data and 120 million or so unique TCR beta sequences from about 179 million T cells. The study profiled the T cell repertoires of hundreds of subjects by immunosequencing and related them to cytomegalovirus serostatus. The aim of the study was to test whether cataloging public T cell receptors could identify signatures of past pathogen exposure. The number of typed donors differed by locus: 629-630 for A, B, C, DRB1 and DQB1; some 500 for DQA1; around 610 for DPA1; and 400 to 480 for DPB1. Along with the roughly 710-subject first cohort, a separate validation cohort of roughly 110 different subjects was used. The genetic ancestry cluster associated with self-reported Caucasian donors included around four fifths of the roughly 400 genotyped donors. To predict cytomegalovirus infection status, the study combined high-throughput TCR immunosequencing, statistical association of individual TCRs with disease status, and machine learning. An earlier analysis of 500 to 750 of the donors applied high-throughput TCR beta sequencing to assess whether each TCR beta V gene segment acted as functional or pseudogenic. Donor age, sex, ethnicity and CMV serostatus were collected together with the repertoire data. Every discovery cohort repertoire had been produced on one sequencing platform. Class I and class II HLA loci were covered by the typing at four-digit resolution. A few DR-DQ haplotypes were treated as single units for association and clustering because of strong linkage in the cohort. A later genetic analysis took genome-wide SNP genotypes for about 65% of the 666 donors and used that subset as a discovery cohort. In a later analysis, previously published TCR beta repertoires from fewer than 750 donors were re-analyzed and high-resolution HLA genotyping was added so that TCR occurrence patterns could be studied. Across around 400 genotyped donors of the cohort, an average of roughly 200,000 unique TCR beta nucleotide sequences per donor were sequenced, and 15% to 20% of those sequences were non-productive. Roughly 300 gigabases of sequencing data and approximately 93 million unique TCR sequences were included in an early release covering roughly 600 HLA-typed donors. Rather than drawing on any new phenotypic data, the later analysis identified candidate immune exposures from TCR beta sequences and the way those sequences occurred across donors. Beyond this particular receptor, the publication reports: The sequencing pipeline was judged likely to have produced a cluster of highly shared sequence variants as a technical artifact. Some IMGT-functional V segments, including TRBV6-2 and TRBV6-3, could not be told apart with the 87-base-pair reads, so those segments were excluded. In an earlier analysis of around 500 of the donors, most TCR beta V segments appeared in productive rearrangements about 90% or about 30% of the time, broadly matching IMGT annotations. In a later analysis, several top co-occurrence clusters were reported to appear linked to parvovirus B19, influenza, CMV and Epstein-Barr virus. Most TCR sequences were seen in very few donors, while some public TCRs were found in many individuals. Compared with equally common non-associated chains, HLA-associated TCR beta chains in a later analysis were more clonally expanded and had lower generation probabilities. Roughly uniform sequencing depth across donors was assumed in presence/absence analyses, although this assumption may not hold. In the study, some 180 TCR beta chains were listed as associated with cytomegalovirus. The classifier was reported to diagnose cytomegalovirus status with high specificity and sensitivity in both the original cohort and the validation cohort. Linkage disequilibrium might explain the correlated functional status among segregating V segments, but an unknown experimental factor could not be ruled out. A later genetic analysis reported fewer N-insertions in productive TCRs among donors in an Asian-associated ancestry cluster than the roughly 620-donor mean. A later analysis found that TCR association rates varied across HLA loci, with DRB1 alleles showing the most associated TCRs and HLA-C alleles the fewest. The only immune exposure information available for the cohort was CMV serostatus. Strong co-occurrence of HLA alleles, especially DR and DQ, made assigning TCR associations to individual alleles difficult. Because counts were too low, approximately 15 rarely observed V segments, including chromosome 9 orphons, were excluded from the earlier analysis of around 590 of the donors. A further reported finding was that TCR beta sequences accurately predicted the HLA-A and HLA-B alleles for most subjects in the first cohort. A later analysis associated about 17,000 TCR beta sequences with specific HLA alleles at a false discovery rate of 0.05. Three of the identified cytomegalovirus-associated TCR beta chains were confirmed in vitro to be specific for cytomegalovirus antigens. HLA typing was unavailable for some donors at each locus, so association tests used only the typed subset. Only TCR beta chains were sequenced in this cohort, and the absence of alpha or paired-chain data limited detectable features. A later analysis found that most CMV-associated TCR beta chains appeared HLA-restricted, with HLA associations seemingly driven largely by CMV exposure. In a later genetic analysis, a missense DCLRE1C variant was associated with V-gene and J-gene trimming of TCR beta chains, and the association was replicated in an independent cohort. The authors suggested that the approach could potentially be generalized to other disease states and immunological phenotypes.

The germline V gene yields SGHDT for CDR1 and YYEEEE for CDR2. Including the terminal cysteine and phenylalanine, the CDR3 comprises 13 residues. The sequence is cut down to CDR3 DNA, 39 bases in frame from base 1. The germline V end is reduced by 3 bases and the J end by 7 bases; junction bases left unmatched: 3. Details on this clone: Its antigen is still unknown. No base quality values were provided; no much bigger clone lies one nucleotide off.

The cohort was made up of 666 healthy bone marrow donors. At the time of sampling, all cohort members were nominally healthy, though unrecorded immune exposures were likely present. The donor tested CMV seronegative, placing the donor among the roughly 340 seronegative members of the cohort. A peripheral blood sample was provided by each donor, and peripheral blood mononuclear cells were used for TCR beta sequencing. The Qiagen DNeasy Blood Extraction Kit was used to extract genomic DNA from the blood cell samples. Library preparation used the immunoSEQ multiplex PCR assay. A mixture of 60 forward primers for TCR Vbeta segments and 13 reverse primers for TCR Jbeta segments was used in the multiplex PCR. A multiplex PCR assay on genomic DNA amplified the CDR3 region of rearranged TCR beta genes. Amplified TCR beta libraries were sequenced as 87-base-pair reads on the Illumina HiSeq System. The published analysis was carried out like this. In a later analysis, tens of millions of unique TCR beta chains were counted across the approximately 640 repertoires, and roughly 11 million of these chains were shared by at least two donors. Raw reads were error-corrected and collapsed into unique sequences by a nearest-neighbor algorithm in which closely related sequences were merged to remove PCR and sequencing errors. Alignment of CDR3 sequences to IMGT reference sequences was used to assign V, D and J gene segments. For a sequence to be retained, a match of at least six nucleotides was required to both a V gene segment and a J gene segment. A rearrangement was called productive if the CDR3 had no stop codons and remained in frame with V and J, and every other rearrangement was called non-productive. Following IMGT convention, CDR3 was defined as the stretch from the second conserved V-encoded cysteine up to the conserved J-encoded phenylalanine. Sequences without an unambiguous match to a single V gene segment were excluded from the earlier analysis of approximately 600 of the donors. An earlier analysis of approximately 590 of the donors classified V segments as functional when productive rearrangements were above 56.7% and as segregating when the standard deviation between donors was above 5%. A statistical classification framework was built to diagnose cytomegalovirus status from the catalog of TCR beta chain sequences. V and J gene assignment, in a later analysis, came from comparing TCR nucleotide sequences with IMGT/GENE-DB human TR gene sequences. The TCRdist pipeline was used in a later analysis to assign CDR3 sequences and most-parsimonious VDJ recombination scenarios. In a later analysis, each TCR beta chain was defined by its CDR3 amino acid sequence together with its V-gene family, and reads lacking a unique V-gene family were excluded. As a way to deal with suspected cross-contamination and a sequencing artifact, a later analysis dropped 450 to 600 nucleotide sequences that were highly shared and had low generation probability. In a later analysis, a clonal expansion index was calculated for each public chain from normalized within-repertoire ranks of inferred template counts. A later analysis computed generation probabilities with a VDJ recombination model fitted to out-of-frame rearrangements, and checked the results against IGoR. Hypergeometric tests were used in a later analysis to score TCR-TCR, TCR-HLA and TCR-CMV co-occurrence, with a repertoire-size bias correction applied to the TCR pairs. In a later analysis, false discovery rates were estimated by permuting HLA or CMV assignments 20 times. In a later analysis, co-occurring TCRs were grouped using DBSCAN, with TCRdist sequence similarity added in when clustering inside HLA-allele-positive subsets. For co-occurrence clustering, repertoires with fewer than 30,000 or more than 120,000 public chains were excluded, along with a handful of repertoires with anomalous nucleotide sharing. As stored in TCRdb, this immuneACCESS dataset retains in-frame rearrangements with V and J assigned. A fraction of the clones does not appear; measured against another copy, unresolved V genes explain less than half of the discrepancy, and the remainder lacks a known reason. The DNA was the basis for D and trimming; V, J and clone size are from that table. Here the sample has about 89,000 clones; 74% occur a single time. Together, the top ten hold about 1.8% of the sample.

The specimen sequenced was PBMCs. The source is a male donor in good health and CMV-seronegative. Recombination joined TRBV5-6 with TRBJ2-1, and 8 bases in between align with TRBD1. The CDR3 region has the sequence CASSWTGLNEQFF. In nucleotides, the sequence is TGTGCCAGCAGCTGGACAGGGTTGAATGAGCAGTTCTTC.